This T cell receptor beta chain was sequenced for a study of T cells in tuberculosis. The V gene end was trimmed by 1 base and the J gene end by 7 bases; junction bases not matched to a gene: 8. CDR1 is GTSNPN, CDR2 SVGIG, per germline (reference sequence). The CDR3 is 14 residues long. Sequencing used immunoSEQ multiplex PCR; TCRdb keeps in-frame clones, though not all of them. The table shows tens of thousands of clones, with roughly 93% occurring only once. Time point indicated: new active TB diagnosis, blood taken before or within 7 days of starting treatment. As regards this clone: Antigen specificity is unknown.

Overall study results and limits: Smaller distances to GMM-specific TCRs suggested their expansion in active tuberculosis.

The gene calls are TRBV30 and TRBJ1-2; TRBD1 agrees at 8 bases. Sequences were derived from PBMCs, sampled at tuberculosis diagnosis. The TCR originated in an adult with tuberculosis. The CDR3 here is CAWSAAQGAGGYTF. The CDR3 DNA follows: TGTGCCTGGAGTGCTGCTCAGGGGGCGGGTGGCTACACCTTC.